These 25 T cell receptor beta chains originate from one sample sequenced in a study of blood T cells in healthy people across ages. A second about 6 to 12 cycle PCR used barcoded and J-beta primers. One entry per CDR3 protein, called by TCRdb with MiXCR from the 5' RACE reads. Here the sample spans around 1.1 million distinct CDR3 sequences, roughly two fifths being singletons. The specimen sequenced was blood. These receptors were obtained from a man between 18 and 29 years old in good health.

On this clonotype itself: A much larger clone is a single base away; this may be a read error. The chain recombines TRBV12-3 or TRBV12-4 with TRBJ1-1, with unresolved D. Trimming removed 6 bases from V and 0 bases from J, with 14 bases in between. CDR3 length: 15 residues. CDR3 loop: CASRPGRRVNTEAFF. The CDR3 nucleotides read TGTGCCAGCAGGCCCGGTAGGCGAGTGAACACTGAAGCTTTCTTT.

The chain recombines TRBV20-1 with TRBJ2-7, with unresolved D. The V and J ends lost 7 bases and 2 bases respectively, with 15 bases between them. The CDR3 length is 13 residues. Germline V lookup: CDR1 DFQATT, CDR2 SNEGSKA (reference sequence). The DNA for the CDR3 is TGCAGTGTTTTGGGCAGCCATCCCTACGAGCAGTACTTC. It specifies CSVLGSHPYEQYF.

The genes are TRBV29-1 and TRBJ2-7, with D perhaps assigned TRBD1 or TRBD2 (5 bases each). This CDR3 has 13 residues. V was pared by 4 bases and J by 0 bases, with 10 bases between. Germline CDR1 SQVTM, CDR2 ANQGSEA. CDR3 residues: CSVGGTSSYEQYF. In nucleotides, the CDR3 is TGCAGCGTTGGAGGGACGAGCTCCTACGAGCAGTACTTC.

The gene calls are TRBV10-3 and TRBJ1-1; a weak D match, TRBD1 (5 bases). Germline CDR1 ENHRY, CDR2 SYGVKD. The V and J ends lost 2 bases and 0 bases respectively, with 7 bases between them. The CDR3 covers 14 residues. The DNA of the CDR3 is TGTGCCATCAGTGAGGGGGGGATGAACACTGAAGCTTTCTTT. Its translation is CAISEGGMNTEAFF.

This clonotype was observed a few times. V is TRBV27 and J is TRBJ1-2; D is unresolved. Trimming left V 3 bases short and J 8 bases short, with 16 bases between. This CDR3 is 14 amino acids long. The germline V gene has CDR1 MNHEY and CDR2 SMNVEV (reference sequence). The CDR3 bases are TGTGCCAGCAGTTTTCGACTTAGCGGGTCCGGCTACACCTTC. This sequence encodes CASSFRLSGSGYTF.

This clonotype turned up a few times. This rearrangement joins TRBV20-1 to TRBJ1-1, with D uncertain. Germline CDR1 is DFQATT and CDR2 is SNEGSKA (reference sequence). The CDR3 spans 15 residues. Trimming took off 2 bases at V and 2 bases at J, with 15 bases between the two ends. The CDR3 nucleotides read TGCAGTGCTAGATCGGCCGCCGGGAGTAACACTGAAGCTTTCTTT. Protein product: CSARSAAGSNTEAFF.

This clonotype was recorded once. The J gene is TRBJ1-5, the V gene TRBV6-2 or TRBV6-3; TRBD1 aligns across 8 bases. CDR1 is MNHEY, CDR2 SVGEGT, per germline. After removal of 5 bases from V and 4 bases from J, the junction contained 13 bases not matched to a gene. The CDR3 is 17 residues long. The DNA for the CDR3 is TGTGCCAGCAGTACCTACAGGGGGTTGCGAGCTAATCAGCCCCAGCATTTT. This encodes CASSTYRGLRANQPQHF.

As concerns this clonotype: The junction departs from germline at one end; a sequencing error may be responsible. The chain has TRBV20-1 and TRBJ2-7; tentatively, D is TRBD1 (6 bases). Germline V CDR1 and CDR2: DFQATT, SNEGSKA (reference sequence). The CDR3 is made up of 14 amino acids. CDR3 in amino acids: CSASREGVSDEQYF. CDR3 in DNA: TGCAGTGCTAGTAGAGAGGGGGTCTCCGACGAGCAGTACTTC.

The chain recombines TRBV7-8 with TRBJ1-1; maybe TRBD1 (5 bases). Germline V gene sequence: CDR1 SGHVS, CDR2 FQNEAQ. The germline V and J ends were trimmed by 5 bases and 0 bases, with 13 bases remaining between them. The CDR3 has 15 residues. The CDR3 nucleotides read TGTGCCAGCAGCCCAGGGACGTACATGAACACTGAAGCTTTCTTT. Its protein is CASSPGTYMNTEAFF.

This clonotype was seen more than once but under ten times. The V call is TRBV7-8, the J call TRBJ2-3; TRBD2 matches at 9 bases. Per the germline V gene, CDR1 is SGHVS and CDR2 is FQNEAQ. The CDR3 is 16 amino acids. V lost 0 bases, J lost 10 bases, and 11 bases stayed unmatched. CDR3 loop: CASSLAHPGLALPQYF. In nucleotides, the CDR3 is TGTGCCAGCAGCTTAGCGCATCCGGGACTAGCTCTTCCGCAGTATTTT. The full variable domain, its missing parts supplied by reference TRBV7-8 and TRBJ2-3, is GAGVSQSPRYKVAKRGQDVALRCDPISGHVSLFWYQQALGQGPEFLTYFQNEAQLDKSGLPSDRFFAERPEGSVSTLKIQRTQQEDSAVYLCASSLAHPGLALPQYFGPGTRLTVL.

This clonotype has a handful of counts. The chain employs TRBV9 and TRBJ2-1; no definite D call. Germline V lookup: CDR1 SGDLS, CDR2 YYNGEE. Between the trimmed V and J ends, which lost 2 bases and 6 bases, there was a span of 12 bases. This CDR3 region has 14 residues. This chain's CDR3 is CASSVISSGNEQFF. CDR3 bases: TGTGCCAGCAGCGTTATTAGTTCCGGCAATGAGCAGTTCTTC.

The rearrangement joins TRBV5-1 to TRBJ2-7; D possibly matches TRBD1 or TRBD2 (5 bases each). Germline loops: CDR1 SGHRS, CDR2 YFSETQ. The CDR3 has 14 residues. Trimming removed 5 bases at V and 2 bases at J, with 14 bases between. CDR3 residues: CASSTRDGPYEQYF. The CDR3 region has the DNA TGCGCCAGCAGTACCCGGGACGGACCCTACGAGCAGTACTTC.

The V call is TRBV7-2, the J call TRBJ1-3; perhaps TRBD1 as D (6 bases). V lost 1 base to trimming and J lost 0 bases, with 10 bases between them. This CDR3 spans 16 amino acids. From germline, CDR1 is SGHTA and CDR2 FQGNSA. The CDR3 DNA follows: TGTGCCAGCAGCTTAGACCCGACAGGCTCTGGAAACACCATATATTTT. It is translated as CASSLDPTGSGNTIYF.

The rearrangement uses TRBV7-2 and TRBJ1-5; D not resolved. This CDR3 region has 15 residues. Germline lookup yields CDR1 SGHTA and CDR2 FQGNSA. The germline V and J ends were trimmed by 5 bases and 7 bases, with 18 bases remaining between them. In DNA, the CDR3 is TGTGCCAGCAGCATAGACGGATCCCATGTCCAGCCCCAGCATTTT. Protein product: CASSIDGSHVQPQHF.

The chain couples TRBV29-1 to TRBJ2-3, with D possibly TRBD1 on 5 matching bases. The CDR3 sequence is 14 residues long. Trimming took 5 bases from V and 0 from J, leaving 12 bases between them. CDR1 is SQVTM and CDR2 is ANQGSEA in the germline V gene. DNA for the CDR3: TGCAGCGTTACCGGACAAACCAGCACAGATACGCAGTATTTT. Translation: CSVTGQTSTDTQYF.

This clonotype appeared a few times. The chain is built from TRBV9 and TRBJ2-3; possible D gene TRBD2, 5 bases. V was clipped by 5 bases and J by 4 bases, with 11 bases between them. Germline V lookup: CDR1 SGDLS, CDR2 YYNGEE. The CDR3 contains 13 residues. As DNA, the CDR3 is TGTGCCAGCAGTACTAGAGGCCCAGATACGCAGTATTTT. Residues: CASSTRGPDTQYF.

The DNA of the CDR3 is TGTGCCAGTAGTAAAGACCAAGGCGTAATTAACGGAGGCAATCAGCCCCAGCATTTT. Its protein product is CASSKDQGVINGGNQPQHF. The chain employs TRBV19 and TRBJ1-5; D uncertain. Trimming took 4 bases from V and 2 from J, leaving 24 bases between them. Germline V gene lookup returns CDR1 LNHDA and CDR2 SQIVND (reference sequence). This CDR3 spans 19 amino acids.

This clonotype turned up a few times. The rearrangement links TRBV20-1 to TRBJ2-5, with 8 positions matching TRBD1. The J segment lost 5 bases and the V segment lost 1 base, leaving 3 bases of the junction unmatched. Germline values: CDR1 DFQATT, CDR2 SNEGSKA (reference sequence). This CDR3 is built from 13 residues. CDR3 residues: CSARARQGETQYF. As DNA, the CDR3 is TGCAGTGCTAGAGCCCGACAGGGGGAGACCCAGTACTTC.

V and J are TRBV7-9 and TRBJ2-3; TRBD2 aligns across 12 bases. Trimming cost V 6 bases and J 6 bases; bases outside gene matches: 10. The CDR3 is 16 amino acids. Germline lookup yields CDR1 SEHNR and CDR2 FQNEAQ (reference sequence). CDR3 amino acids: CASSPTSGGHLDTQYF. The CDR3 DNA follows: TGTGCCAGCAGTCCGACTAGCGGGGGCCACCTGGATACGCAGTATTTT.

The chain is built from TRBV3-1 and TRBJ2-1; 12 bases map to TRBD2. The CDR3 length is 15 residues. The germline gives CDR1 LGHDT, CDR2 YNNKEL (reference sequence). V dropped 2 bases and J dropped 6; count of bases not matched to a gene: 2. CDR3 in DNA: TGTGCCAGCAGCCAAACTAGCGGGGGGTCCAATGAGCAGTTCTTC. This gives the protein CASSQTSGGSNEQFF.

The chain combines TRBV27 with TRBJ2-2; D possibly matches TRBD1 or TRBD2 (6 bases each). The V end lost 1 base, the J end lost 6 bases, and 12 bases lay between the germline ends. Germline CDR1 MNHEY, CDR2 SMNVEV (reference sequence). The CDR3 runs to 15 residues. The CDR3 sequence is CASSLWGAKSGELFF. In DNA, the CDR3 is TGTGCCAGCAGTTTATGGGGGGCAAAATCCGGGGAGCTGTTTTTT.

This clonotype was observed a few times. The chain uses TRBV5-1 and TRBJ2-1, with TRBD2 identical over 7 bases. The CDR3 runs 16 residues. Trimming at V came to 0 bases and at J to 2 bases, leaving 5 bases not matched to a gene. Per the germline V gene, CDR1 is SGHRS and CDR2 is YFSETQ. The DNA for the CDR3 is TGCGCCAGCAGCTTGGCTAGCGGATTAACCTACAATGAGCAGTTCTTC. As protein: CASSLASGLTYNEQFF.

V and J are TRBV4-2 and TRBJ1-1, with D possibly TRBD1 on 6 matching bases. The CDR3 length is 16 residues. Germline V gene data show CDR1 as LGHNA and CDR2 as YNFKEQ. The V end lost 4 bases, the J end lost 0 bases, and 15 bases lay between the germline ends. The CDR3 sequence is CASSPRYAGVNTEAFF. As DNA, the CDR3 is TGTGCCAGCAGCCCTCGGTATGCAGGGGTGAACACTGAAGCTTTCTTT.

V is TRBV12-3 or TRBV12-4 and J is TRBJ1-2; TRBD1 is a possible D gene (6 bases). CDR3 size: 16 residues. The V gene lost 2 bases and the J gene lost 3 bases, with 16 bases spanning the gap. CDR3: CASSLPSRGGDYGYTF. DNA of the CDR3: TGTGCCAGCAGTTTACCTTCCAGGGGAGGTGACTATGGCTACACCTTC.

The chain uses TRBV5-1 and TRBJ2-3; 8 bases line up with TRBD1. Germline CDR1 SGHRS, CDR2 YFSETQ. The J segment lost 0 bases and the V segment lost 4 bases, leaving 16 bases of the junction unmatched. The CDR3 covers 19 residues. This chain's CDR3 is CASSPHNSGQETSTDTQYF. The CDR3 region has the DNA TGCGCCAGCAGCCCACACAACTCGGGACAGGAGACTAGCACAGATACGCAGTATTTT.